This is a list of T cell receptor beta chains from one sample in a study of Ad26.COV2.S vaccination and SARS-CoV-2 variants. The protocol was immunoSEQ multiplex PCR, while the TCRdb copy is restricted to in-frame clones and leaves out a portion. The sample comprises over 400,000 clones, approximately 92% of which are singletons, and around 2.6% rests with the top ten. This material consisted of peripheral blood, taken in a trial of Ad26.COV2.S vaccine versus placebo. Source of these receptors: a person between 18 and 60 years old who received the Ad26.COV2.S COVID-19 vaccine or a placebo. The CDR3 runs from the conserved cysteine through the conserved F or W. A D gene is named only where the DNA matches it firmly.

NA | TRBV11-1 | CASSPRPIGELFF
TRBD1 | TRBV11-3 | CASSQGVTDTQYF
TRBD2 | TRBV5-4 | CASSLGTSGRIGELFF
NA | TRBV12-3/TRBV12-4 | CASSRNGYEQYF
NA | TRBV7-2 | CASSSGPKSYEQYF
TRBD1 | TRBV10-3 | CAISSRETGVGNEQFF
NA | TRBV5-1 | CASSLEGRAETQYF
NA | TRBV5-1 | CASSAGLSQETQYF
NA | TRBV29-1 | CSVAYMKGTEAFF
NA | TRBV4-1 | CASSVRWGVQETQYF
NA | TRBV5-6 | CASSHPNREGEQYF
NA | TRBV7-9 | CASSLHSGYTF